Listed below are T cell receptor beta chains from one sample, sequenced in a study of blood T cell repertoires in COVID-19. Some clones are missing from TCRdb's copy, which holds only in-frame ones; the method was immunoSEQ multiplex PCR. The table shows a few hundred thousand clones, with approximately 79% occurring only once. Sequencing was performed on PBMCs or T cells enriched from blood (not recorded which). All receptors come from a man aged 25 to 45 with acute COVID-19. The CDR3 runs from the conserved cysteine through the conserved F or W. The order of the fields is clone size, J gene, V gene, D gene, CDR3 DNA, CDR3 protein. A D gene is named only where the DNA matches it firmly. Some rows mark clone size as missing; the rest say once, few, many or name a class of expanded clone.

clone_size: -
j_call: TRBJ1-1
v_call: TRBV2
d_call: TRBD1
cdr3_nt: TGTGCCAGCAGGGCAGGGGGCGCCTCCGTTGGTTTCTTT
cdr3_aa: CASRAGGASVGFF

clone_size: -
j_call: TRBJ2-1
v_call: TRBV25-1
d_call: -
cdr3_nt: TGTGCCCGCGCTCGGGGAGGTGAGCAGTTCTTC
cdr3_aa: CARARGGEQFF

clone_size: -
j_call: TRBJ1-1
v_call: TRBV29-1
d_call: TRBD1
cdr3_nt: TGCAGCGTAAACAGGGGGGGTCTCACTGAAGCTTTCTTT
cdr3_aa: CSVNRGGLTEAFF

clone_size: -
j_call: TRBJ2-1
v_call: TRBV5-1
d_call: TRBD2
cdr3_nt: TGCGCCAGCAGCTCAGAGCGGGGGGGTTGGGATGAGCAGTTCTTC
cdr3_aa: CASSSERGGWDEQFF

clone_size: -
j_call: TRBJ1-1
v_call: TRBV7-8
d_call: TRBD1
cdr3_nt: TGTGCCAGCAGCAGCTCGACAGGGTATACTGAAGCTTTCTTT
cdr3_aa: CASSSSTGYTEAFF

clone_size: -
j_call: TRBJ1-2
v_call: TRBV3-1/TRBV3-2
d_call: -
cdr3_nt: TGTGCCAGCAGCCAGACAATTCCAACCCAGGGAAACAACTATGGCTACACCTTC
cdr3_aa: CASSQTIPTQGNNYGYTF

clone_size: -
j_call: TRBJ2-2
v_call: TRBV11-2
d_call: TRBD1
cdr3_nt: TGTGCCAGCAGCTTCAGGACAGGGGGCCACGGGGAGCTGTTTTTT
cdr3_aa: CASSFRTGGHGELFF

clone_size: -
j_call: TRBJ2-2
v_call: TRBV7-8
d_call: TRBD1
cdr3_nt: TGTGCCAGCAGCTCCTCCGGACAGGGCCCCACCGGGGAGCTGTTTTTT
cdr3_aa: CASSSSGQGPTGELFF

clone_size: -
j_call: TRBJ1-5
v_call: TRBV28
d_call: -
cdr3_nt: TGTGCCAGCAGTGAAAACGGAGCTTTCGGGAATCAGCCCCAGCATTTT
cdr3_aa: CASSENGAFGNQPQHF

clone_size: -
j_call: TRBJ1-2
v_call: TRBV7-3
d_call: TRBD1
cdr3_nt: TGTGCCAGCAGCTTTGGACAGGGGGGCTATGGCTACACCTTC
cdr3_aa: CASSFGQGGYGYTF

clone_size: -
j_call: TRBJ2-5
v_call: TRBV4-2
d_call: TRBD2
cdr3_nt: TGTGCCAGCAGCGGACTAGCGGGGGGGCAAGAGACCCAGTACTTC
cdr3_aa: CASSGLAGGQETQYF

clone_size: -
j_call: TRBJ2-2
v_call: TRBV9
d_call: -
cdr3_nt: TGTGCCAGCAGCGTAGCCAGGGACACCGGGGAGCTGTTTTTT
cdr3_aa: CASSVARDTGELFF

clone_size: -
j_call: TRBJ2-2
v_call: TRBV15
d_call: TRBD2
cdr3_nt: TGTGCCACCAGCATTCCTATCGGGGGGTTAACCGGGGAGCTGTTTTTT
cdr3_aa: CATSIPIGGLTGELFF

clone_size: -
j_call: TRBJ1-2
v_call: TRBV29-1
d_call: -
cdr3_nt: TGCAGCGTTGATCCGGGGGTAGGCTATGGCTACACCTTC
cdr3_aa: CSVDPGVGYGYTF

clone_size: -
j_call: TRBJ2-1
v_call: TRBV14
d_call: TRBD1
cdr3_nt: TGTGCCAGCAGCCAAACGGGACAGGGGCTAGGAGAGCAGTTCTTC
cdr3_aa: CASSQTGQGLGEQFF

clone_size: -
j_call: TRBJ2-2
v_call: TRBV7-3
d_call: TRBD1
cdr3_nt: TGTGCCAGCAGCTTAGCTTTACGCCCGGGACAGGGGTCGGGGGAGCTGTTTTTT
cdr3_aa: CASSLALRPGQGSGELFF

clone_size: -
j_call: TRBJ1-1
v_call: TRBV10-3
d_call: -
cdr3_nt: TGTGCCATCAGCCAAGCAGGGGACACTGAAGCTTTCTTT
cdr3_aa: CAISQAGDTEAFF

clone_size: -
j_call: TRBJ2-1
v_call: TRBV7-2
d_call: TRBD2
cdr3_nt: TGTGCCAGCAGCAAAGTAGCGGGAGGCTACAATGAGCAGTTCTTC
cdr3_aa: CASSKVAGGYNEQFF

clone_size: few
j_call: TRBJ1-5
v_call: TRBV6-1
d_call: -
cdr3_nt: TGTGCCAGCAGTGAATCGGACAGTACATATAGCAATCAGCCCCAGCATTTT
cdr3_aa: CASSESDSTYSNQPQHF

clone_size: -
j_call: TRBJ2-3
v_call: TRBV6-5
d_call: -
cdr3_nt: TGTGCCAGCAGTCCCACAGGAGATACGCAGTATTTT
cdr3_aa: CASSPTGDTQYF

clone_size: -
j_call: TRBJ1-2
v_call: TRBV3-1/TRBV3-2
d_call: TRBD1
cdr3_nt: TGTGCCAGCAGCCAGGATATGGACAGGCTCCATGGCTACACCTTC
cdr3_aa: CASSQDMDRLHGYTF

clone_size: few
j_call: TRBJ2-5
v_call: TRBV3-1/TRBV3-2
d_call: TRBD2
cdr3_nt: TGTGCCAGCAGCCTACGAGTAGGGACTAGAGCAGAGACCCAGTACTTC
cdr3_aa: CASSLRVGTRAETQYF

clone_size: -
j_call: TRBJ1-1
v_call: TRBV6-5
d_call: TRBD1
cdr3_nt: TGTGCCAGCACCCCTGTGAGGGGGCTCACTGAAGCTTTCTTT
cdr3_aa: CASTPVRGLTEAFF

clone_size: many
j_call: TRBJ2-2
v_call: TRBV7-2
d_call: -
cdr3_nt: TGTGCCAGCGCTCGTGGTTCGGGTAACACCGGGGAGCTGTTTTTT
cdr3_aa: CASARGSGNTGELFF

clone_size: -
j_call: TRBJ1-4
v_call: TRBV6-1
d_call: -
cdr3_nt: TGTGCCAGCAGTGAAGGATCAGGGGCCCCGTCGGAAAAACTGTTTTTT
cdr3_aa: CASSEGSGAPSEKLFF

clone_size: -
j_call: TRBJ1-1
v_call: TRBV6-1
d_call: -
cdr3_nt: TGTGCCAGCAGTGAGGGCACCGAAGTGACTGAAGCTTTCTTT
cdr3_aa: CASSEGTEVTEAFF

clone_size: -
j_call: TRBJ1-2
v_call: TRBV4-2
d_call: TRBD1
cdr3_nt: TGTGCCAGCAGCCAAGAGCCCGGGACAGGGAAGTGGGGCTACACCTTC
cdr3_aa: CASSQEPGTGKWGYTF

clone_size: -
j_call: TRBJ2-1
v_call: TRBV18
d_call: TRBD1
cdr3_nt: TGTGCCAGCTCATTGGGACAGCTACACAATGAGCAGTTCTTC
cdr3_aa: CASSLGQLHNEQFF